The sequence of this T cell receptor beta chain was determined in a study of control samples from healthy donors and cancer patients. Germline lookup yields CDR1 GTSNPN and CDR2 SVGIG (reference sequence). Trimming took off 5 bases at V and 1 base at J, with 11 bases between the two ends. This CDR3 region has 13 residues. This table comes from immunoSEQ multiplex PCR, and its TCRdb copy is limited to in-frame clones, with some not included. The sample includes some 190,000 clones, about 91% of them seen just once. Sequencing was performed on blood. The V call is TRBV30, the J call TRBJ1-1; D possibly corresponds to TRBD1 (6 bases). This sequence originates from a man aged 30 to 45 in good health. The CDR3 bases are TGTGCCTGGCCCGACAGGTCGAACACTGAAGCTTTCTTT. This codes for CAWPDRSNTEAFF.